Sequencing of this T cell receptor (beta chain) was carried out in a study of blood T cell repertoires in COVID-19. Study summary: The United States, Italy and Spain provided the acute and convalescent COVID-19 samples. From T cells, B-cell-depleted T cells, or PBMCs came the material, which was cDNA or gDNA.

Germline V gives CDR1 SGHDT, CDR2 YYEEEE. V lost 5 bases, J lost 4 bases, and 7 bases stayed unmatched. The CDR3 contains 15 residues. Authors' methods: Amplification of reference gene primers was used by the study to estimate nucleated cell counts. Sequencing was performed with immunoSEQ multiplex PCR; in TCRdb, only in-frame clones are kept and a portion is missing. V, J and clone size are taken as reported in that table, and D and trimming were inferred from the DNA itself. The sample lists tens of thousands of clones, roughly four fifths occurring once. The V and J genes are TRBV5-6 and TRBJ2-2; 8 positions match TRBD1. The source is a human donor in a cohort sampled during active COVID-19. The specimen was peripheral blood. CDR3 sequence: CASRWTGPSTGELFF. In nucleotides, the CDR3 is TGTGCCAGCAGATGGACAGGGCCTAGCACCGGGGAGCTGTTTTTT.